Only one count was recorded for the clone carrying this T cell receptor beta chain. This sample was taken from a study of breast tumors, draining lymph nodes, adjacent tissues. TCRdb independently ran MiXCR on the multiplex PCR reads; one entry per CDR3 protein. The data contain some 130,000 distinct CDR3 sequences, 15% to 20% of them singletons. V was pared by 5 bases and J by 5 bases, with 11 bases of the junction left unmatched. Germline V gene data show CDR1 as MDHEN and CDR2 as SYDVKM. There are 16 residues in the CDR3. Axillary draining lymph nodes of breast cancer patients supplied the node samples.

This chain joins TRBV28 and TRBJ1-1, with 10 positions matching TRBD1. Sequencing was performed on axillary lymph node tissue. The sequence derives from a female donor with breast cancer. Some clones in this sample may be carry-over from other donors' samples. The CDR3 sequence: CASSPSGGQGSTEAFF. The CDR3 nucleotides read TGTGCCAGCAGTCCATCAGGGGGACAGGGGAGTACTGAAGCTTTCTTT.